A single sample gave rise to the 30 T cell receptor beta chains below, sequenced in a study of Graves' ophthalmopathy and Graves' hyperthyroidism. Amplification targeted the TCR beta CDR3 regions, with RNA transcripts as the source material. Second-round multiplex PCR came after a first-round RT-PCR that employed HTBI primers. MiXCR, run by TCRdb on the multiplex PCR reads, gives a single entry per CDR3 protein. The sample yields some 150,000 distinct CDR3 sequences, 30% to 45% seen once. What was sequenced was peripheral blood. These receptors originate from a man aged 25-40 years with Graves' ophthalmopathy.

This clonotype was found many times. Compared with germline, one end of the junction differs, possibly owing to a read error. The V and J genes are TRBV7-3 and TRBJ2-7; the D is unclear. CDR1 is SGHTA, CDR2 FQGTGA, per germline. The CDR3 totals 12 residues. CDR3 loop: CASSLTGHEKYF. The CDR3 region has the DNA TGTGCCAGCAGCCTGACGGGCCACGAGAAGTACTTC. Filled out from reference TRBV7-3 and TRBJ2-7, the complete variable domain reads GAGVSQTPSNKVTEKGKYVELRCDPISGHTALYWYRQSLGQGPEFLIYFQGTGAADDSGLPNDRFFAVRPEGSVSTLKIQRTERGDSAVYLCASSLTGHEKYFGPGTRLTVT.

The CDR3 region is CASSSWGQGMNSYEQYF. DNA of the CDR3: TGTGCCAGTAGTTCTTGGGGACAGGGGATGAACTCCTACGAGCAGTACTTC. The rearrangement links TRBV19 to TRBJ2-7; 10 bases line up with TRBD1. CDR1 is LNHDA and CDR2 is SQIVND in the germline V gene (reference sequence). V dropped 5 bases and J dropped 0; count of bases not matched to a gene: 10. This CDR3 is 17 amino acids long. The full variable domain, in which reference TRBV19 and TRBJ2-7 provide the parts outside the CDR3, is DGGITQSPKYLFRKEGQNVTLSCEQNLNHDAMYWYRQDPGQGLRLIYYSQIVNDFQKGDIAEGYSVSREKKESFPLTVTSAQKNPTAFYLCASSSWGQGMNSYEQYFGPGTRLTVT.

This clonotype was found many times. The chain recombines TRBV6-5 with TRBJ1-1; D unclear. Germline values: CDR1 MNHEY, CDR2 SVGAGI. There are 13 residues in the CDR3. With 7 bases removed from V and 4 bases from J, the gap between germline ends came to 13 bases. The CDR3: CASKIPGGTEAFF. For the CDR3, the DNA is TGTGCCAGCAAAATACCCGGAGGCACTGAAGCTTTCTTT.

This clonotype was counted many times. The junction shows a germline mismatch at one end, possibly a read error. The V and J genes are TRBV6-5 and TRBJ2-5; D is possibly TRBD2 (5 bases). Germline loops: CDR1 MNHEY, CDR2 SVGAGI. The CDR3 spans 17 residues. The CDR3: CASSYWGDPESQETQYF. The CDR3 DNA reads as TGTGCCAGTAGTTACTGGGGAGACCCGGAGTCCCAAGAGACCCAGTACTTC.

This clonotype was seen ten or more times. The chain links TRBV19 to TRBJ2-2; D might be TRBD1 (6 bases). The CDR3 runs to 16 residues. Trimming removed 5 bases at V and 1 base at J, with 14 bases between. CDR1 is LNHDA, CDR2 SQIVND, per germline (reference sequence). CDR3 bases: TGTGCCAGTAGTTTCGCCCGGACAGTGAACACCGGGGAGCTGTTTTTT. As protein: CASSFARTVNTGELFF.

Ten or more counts support this clonotype. The V and J genes are TRBV27 and TRBJ2-5; TRBD1 matches at 10 bases. Germline lookup yields CDR1 MNHEY and CDR2 SMNVEV (reference sequence). V lost 5 bases and J lost 5; bases outside the gene matches: 2. The CDR3 length is 13 residues. This CDR3 reads CASSPTGGETQYF. In DNA form, the CDR3 reads TGTGCCAGCAGTCCGACAGGGGGCGAGACCCAGTACTTC.

This clonotype showed up just a few times. The chain combines TRBV12-3 or TRBV12-4 with TRBJ1-6; 7 nucleotides match TRBD1. The ends lost 8 bases at V and 11 bases at J; junction bases unmatched: 6. This CDR3 is 12 amino acids long. The CDR3 DNA reads as TGTGCCAGCGGGACAGCACTCCCACCCCTCCACTTT. Protein sequence: CASGTALPPLHF.

At least ten counts were recorded for this clonotype. This chain links TRBV6-5 with TRBJ1-1; perhaps TRBD1 as D (5 bases). Trimming removed 6 bases at V and 7 bases at J, with 9 bases between. The germline CDR1 and CDR2 sequences are MNHEY and SVGAGI. The CDR3 is made up of 11 amino acids. The CDR3 bases are TGTGCCAGCAGGAGACAGCTTGAAGCTTTCTTT. Amino acids: CASRRQLEAFF.

The sample holds a few counts of this clonotype. The chain uses TRBV7-2 and TRBJ2-7, with 7 positions matching TRBD2. Looked up from germline, CDR1 is SGHTA and CDR2 is FQGNSA. After removal of 5 bases from V and 5 bases from J, the junction contained 12 bases not matched to a gene. The CDR3 spans 15 residues. The CDR3, as DNA: TGTGCCAGCAGCCCCACCGGGGCTAGCGGCGACGAGCAGTACTTC. It yields the protein CASSPTGASGDEQYF.

This clonotype showed up just once. The genes are TRBV15 and TRBJ1-2; 9 positions match TRBD1. Unmatched junction bases numbered 13, after V lost 3 bases and J lost 5 bases. Germline-derived CDR1 and CDR2 are LNHNV and YYDKDF (reference sequence). The CDR3 consists of 17 residues. CDR3 DNA: TGTGCCACCAGCAGGGACAGGGGCTACAACGGGATATATGGCTACACCTTC. This translates into CATSRDRGYNGIYGYTF.

This clonotype has a count of ten or more. The chain is built from TRBV20-1 and TRBJ2-5; no clear D. The germline V gene encodes CDR1 DFQATT and CDR2 SNEGSKA (reference sequence). Trimming pared 0 bases from V and 8 bases from J, leaving 7 bases between. The CDR3 is 11 residues long. CDR3 amino acids: CSARDPATQYF. The CDR3 DNA follows: TGCAGTGCTAGAGACCCAGCCACCCAGTACTTC.

This clonotype was recorded many times. The chain has TRBV6-1 and TRBJ1-2; the D is unclear. CDR1 and CDR2 from the germline V gene are MNHNS and SASEGT. The CDR3 spans 15 residues. The V and J ends lost 6 bases and 5 bases respectively, with 19 bases between them. DNA for the CDR3: TGTGCCAGCAGCCCCATCGGAGTACGGGGATATGGCTACACCTTC. Protein product: CASSPIGVRGYGYTF.

This clonotype was counted a few times. The gene calls are TRBV6-5 and TRBJ1-1; a possible D gene is TRBD1 (6 bases). Germline loops: CDR1 MNHEY, CDR2 SVGAGI. CDR3 length: 14 amino acids. V lost 0 bases to trimming and J lost 7 bases, with 12 bases between them. The DNA of the CDR3 is TGTGCCAGCAGTTACTCGTACAGGGCCGTTGAAGCTTTCTTT. This codes for CASSYSYRAVEAFF.

The V and J genes are TRBV6-2 or TRBV6-3 and TRBJ2-7, with a weak D call TRBD2 (6 bases). V lost 1 base and J 2 bases, leaving 15 bases between the germline ends. The CDR3 is made up of 16 amino acids. Germline V gene data show CDR1 as MNHEY and CDR2 as SVGEGT. Here the CDR3 reads CASSYLTGTFAYEQYF. The CDR3 bases are TGTGCCAGCAGTTACTTAACCGGGACTTTCGCCTACGAGCAGTACTTC.

V gene TRBV2 combines with J gene TRBJ1-3; tentatively, D is TRBD1 (5 bases). The CDR3 is 16 amino acids. Trimming removed 3 bases from V and 0 bases from J, with 12 bases in between. Germline CDR1 reads SNHLY; CDR2 reads FYNNEI. The CDR3 sequence is CASSEGRANSGNTIYF. Written as DNA, the CDR3 is TGTGCCAGCAGTGAGGGCAGGGCAAACTCTGGAAACACCATATATTTT.

This clonotype was recorded only once. This sequence joins TRBV20-1 and TRBJ2-4, with 7 bases lining up with TRBD1. With V trimmed by 4 bases and J by 3 bases, 9 bases remained unmatched. This CDR3 has 15 residues. The V gene's germline CDR1 is DFQATT and CDR2 SNEGSKA (reference sequence). CDR3 bases: TGCAGTGCTAAGCTTCCTGGGACAGACAAAAACATTCAGTACTTC. Translating it yields CSAKLPGTDKNIQYF.

The genes are TRBV30 and TRBJ1-1, with D uncertain. Germline CDR1 and CDR2: GTSNPN and SVGIG (reference sequence). V was clipped by 8 bases and J by 1 base, with 11 bases between them. There are 12 residues in the CDR3. CDR3 coding DNA: TGTGCCGGAGTCGGAGGGAACACTGAAGCTTTCTTT. Protein: CAGVGGNTEAFF.

This clonotype appeared a single time. This chain links TRBV27 with TRBJ1-1; D unresolved. This CDR3 spans 13 amino acids. Germline V lookup: CDR1 MNHEY, CDR2 SMNVEV (reference sequence). V gave up 4 bases and J gave up 5 bases, with 11 bases separating them. CDR3 bases: TGTGCCAGCAGTTCTGGGATCGGGACTGAAGCTTTCTTT. Protein: CASSSGIGTEAFF.

The chain employs TRBV12-3 or TRBV12-4 and TRBJ2-7; D is perhaps TRBD2 (6 bases). The CDR3 totals 14 residues. V was trimmed by 3 bases and J by 4 bases, leaving 13 bases between them. The CDR3 sequence is CASSFGFGGYEQYF. CDR3 DNA: TGTGCCAGCAGTTTCGGATTCGGGGGTTACGAGCAGTACTTC.

This clonotype was picked up many times. The V call is TRBV30, the J call TRBJ1-5; 7 bases fit TRBD1. The CDR3 is 14 residues long. Germline-derived CDR1 and CDR2 are GTSNPN and SVGIG (reference sequence). The V gene end was trimmed by 5 bases and the J gene end by 5 bases; junction bases not matched to a gene: 9. As DNA, the CDR3 is TGTGCCTGGGGCAGGGGGGGGCCGTATCAGCCCCAGCATTTT. This translates into CAWGRGGPYQPQHF.

This clonotype was counted at least ten times. The V gene is TRBV30, the J gene TRBJ2-7, with TRBD2 identical over 7 bases. Per germline, CDR1 GTSNPN and CDR2 SVGIG (reference sequence). This CDR3 comprises 13 residues. Trimming cost V 7 bases and J 4 bases; bases outside gene matches: 10. The CDR3 spells CAYSRDYKYEQYF. CDR3 DNA sequence: TGTGCCTACAGCCGGGACTACAAGTACGAGCAGTACTTC.

This chain joins TRBV2 and TRBJ1-5; D gene unclear. V was pared by 3 bases and J by 4 bases, with 7 bases between. The CDR3 spans 13 residues. Germline assignment: CDR1 SNHLY and CDR2 FYNNEI. CDR3 protein: CASSDAENQPQHF. The CDR3 nucleotides are TGTGCCAGCAGTGACGCAGAGAATCAGCCCCAGCATTTT.

This clonotype was detected ten times or more. This chain connects TRBV4-1 to TRBJ1-2; D remains unclear. Germline lookup yields CDR1 MGHRA and CDR2 YSYEKL. The V end lost 0 bases, the J end lost 4 bases, and 12 bases lay between the germline ends. CDR3 size: 15 residues. CDR3 region: CASSQDPGPTYGYTF. The CDR3 nucleotides are TGCGCCAGCAGCCAAGATCCCGGACCTACCTATGGCTACACCTTC.

The chain recombines TRBV9 with TRBJ2-2; weak D call: TRBD1 (6 bases). Trimming shortened V by 3 bases and J by 2 bases, and 14 bases separated the two germline ends. The V gene's germline CDR1 is SGDLS and CDR2 YYNGEE. CDR3 length equals 16 residues. The CDR3 DNA follows: TGTGCCAGCAGCGAACCCGGGACAACTAACACCGGGGAGCTGTTTTTT. Translation gives CASSEPGTTNTGELFF.

The chain links TRBV7-3 to TRBJ1-2; D not resolved. There are 14 residues in the CDR3. With 5 bases removed from V and 4 bases from J, the gap between germline ends came to 14 bases. In germline, CDR1 is SGHTA, CDR2 FQGTGA. CDR3 nucleotides: TGTGCCAGCAGCCTCTCCGGGCCACCCTATGGCTACACCTTC. Translated, it gives CASSLSGPPYGYTF.

In this sample, this clonotype turned up a few times. In nucleotides, the CDR3 is TGTGCCTGGAGTATTGCCGGTGGGAACATTCAGTACTTC. This translates into CAWSIAGGNIQYF. The chain joins TRBV30 to TRBJ2-4, with no clear D. There are 13 residues in the CDR3. Deletions cut 2 bases from V and 7 bases from J, with 12 bases between. Germline values: CDR1 GTSNPN, CDR2 SVGIG (reference sequence).

The V and J genes are TRBV7-2 and TRBJ2-7; D is unresolved. CDR1 and CDR2 (germline): SGHTA, FQGNSA. Deletions cut 5 bases from V and 13 bases from J, with 24 bases between. This CDR3 comprises 14 residues. CDR3 region: CASSRGRQGTSPYF. DNA for the CDR3: TGTGCCAGCAGCCGAGGACGGCAAGGTACCTCGCCTTACTTC.

The chain carries TRBV7-8 and TRBJ1-5; D is possibly TRBD1 (6 bases). The CDR3 loop spans 16 amino acids. Per germline, CDR1 SGHVS and CDR2 FQNEAQ. Trimming pared 2 bases from V and 5 bases from J, leaving 16 bases between. CDR3 loop: CASSLLNREADQPQHF. The CDR3 DNA reads as TGTGCCAGCAGCTTATTGAACAGGGAGGCTGATCAGCCCCAGCATTTT.

Ten or more counts support this clonotype. This chain connects TRBV4-3 to TRBJ1-3; D remains ambiguous. The CDR3 runs 15 residues. CDR1 LGHNA and CDR2 YSLEER come from the germline V gene. V gave up 4 bases and J gave up 0 bases, with 10 bases separating them. DNA for the CDR3: TGCGCCAGCAGCCTCGTGCGTGGCTCTGGAAACACCATATATTTT. Translated, it gives CASSLVRGSGNTIYF.

The chain combines TRBV7-8 with TRBJ2-5, with D possibly TRBD2 on 6 matching bases. Between the trimmed V and J ends, which lost 3 bases and 3 bases, there was a span of 14 bases. Germline-derived CDR1 and CDR2 are SGHVS and FQNEAQ. The CDR3 spans 15 residues. The CDR3 sequence is CASSFVFGGKETQYF. The CDR3 bases are TGTGCCAGCAGCTTCGTATTTGGAGGGAAAGAGACCCAGTACTTC.